The rows below give T cell receptor beta chains drawn from one sample of a study of PD-1 blockade in classical Hodgkin lymphoma. Repertoires were generated with immunoSEQ multiplex PCR, while TCRdb's copy carries only in-frame clones and drops some. The table has 21,000 or so clones, over 70% seen once; the top ten hold about a fifth. The material sequenced was peripheral blood mononuclear cells (PBMCs), taken at baseline. The receptors were gathered from a human donor with classical Hodgkin lymphoma. Each CDR3 is given with its conserved first and last residue. A D gene is named only where the DNA matches it firmly. Size values are once, few and many counts, or a class for expanded clones, and some rows have none.

abundance | j_gene | d_gene | v_gene | CDR3aa | CDR3nt
NA | TRBJ1-4 | TRBD1 | TRBV5-1 | CASSFTGDRNEKLFF | TGCGCCAGCAGCTTCACAGGGGACCGTAATGAAAAACTGTTTTTT
NA | TRBJ1-5 | TRBD1 | TRBV2 | CASSERGRDGNQPQHF | TGTGCCAGCAGTGAAAGGGGGCGGGATGGCAATCAGCCCCAGCATTTT
medium-sized | TRBJ2-1 | NA | TRBV27 | CASSLSAVNEQFF | TGTGCCAGCAGTTTAAGCGCAGTAAATGAGCAGTTCTTC
NA | TRBJ1-5 | NA | TRBV27 | CASSLSSGNQPQHF | TGTGCCAGCAGTTTATCTTCTGGTAATCAGCCCCAGCATTTT
NA | TRBJ2-1 | TRBD2 | TRBV7-9 | CASSSSGRGYNEQFF | TGTGCCAGCAGCTCCAGCGGGAGGGGCTACAATGAGCAGTTCTTC
NA | TRBJ1-5 | NA | TRBV19 | CASMYDGSGSNQPQHF | TGTGCCAGTATGTATGACGGGTCTGGAAGCAATCAGCCCCAGCATTTT
NA | TRBJ1-5 | NA | TRBV15 | CATSRDLGRRAYQPQHF | TGTGCCACCAGCAGAGACCTTGGGAGGCGAGCTTATCAGCCCCAGCATTTT
NA | TRBJ2-1 | NA | TRBV5-4 | CASWEGGFSDNEQFF | TGTGCCAGCTGGGAGGGGGGGTTTTCCGACAATGAGCAGTTCTTC
NA | TRBJ2-7 | NA | TRBV5-1 | CASSLAGSSSYEQYF | TGCGCCAGCAGCTTGGCCGGGAGCAGCTCCTACGAGCAGTACTTC
NA | TRBJ1-1 | TRBD1 | TRBV6-5 | CASRRTGAGGTEAFF | TGTGCCAGCAGGCGCACAGGGGCGGGTGGAACTGAAGCTTTCTTT
NA | TRBJ2-1 | NA | TRBV6-6 | CASSHTFTNNEQFF | TGTGCCAGCAGTCATACCTTCACAAACAATGAGCAGTTCTTC
few | TRBJ2-7 | NA | TRBV2 | CASIEGGAYEQYF | TGTGCCAGCATCGAAGGCGGAGCCTACGAGCAGTACTTC
NA | TRBJ2-3 | NA | TRBV27 | CASSNPVAGGTDTQYF | TGTGCCAGCAGTAACCCCGTGGCAGGAGGAACAGATACGCAGTATTTT
NA | TRBJ1-6 | TRBD1 | TRBV4-1 | CASSQGTGGYNSPLHF | TGCGCCAGCAGCCAGGGGACAGGGGGTTATAATTCACCCCTCCACTTT
NA | TRBJ2-7 | NA | TRBV5-1 | CASSPGDRRYEQYF | TGCGCCAGCAGCCCGGGCGACAGGAGATACGAGCAGTACTTC
NA | TRBJ1-1 | NA | TRBV20-1 | CSARPRTKFF | TGCAGTGCTAGACCCCGAACTAAGTTTTTT
NA | TRBJ2-5 | NA | TRBV27 | CASSSPQTGGETQYF | TGTGCCAGCAGTTCTCCCCAGACTGGGGGAGAGACCCAGTACTTC
NA | TRBJ1-1 | NA | TRBV10-1 | CASSESGGVTEAFF | TGCGCCAGCAGTGAGTCTGGGGGCGTTACTGAAGCTTTCTTT
few | TRBJ1-6 | NA | TRBV7-9 | CASSTREGISPLHF | TGTGCCAGTTCCACGCGGGAGGGTATTTCACCCCTCCACTTT
NA | TRBJ2-1 | NA | TRBV7-6 | CASSLVAVSYNEQFF | TGTGCCAGCAGCTTAGTTGCAGTCTCCTACAATGAGCAGTTCTTC
few | TRBJ1-2 | NA | TRBV6-5 | CASSSTRTQLGYTF | TGTGCCAGCAGTTCCACCCGGACCCAGCTTGGCTACACCTTC
NA | TRBJ2-5 | NA | TRBV28 | CASSHRRTGTLGETQYF | TGTGCCAGCAGCCACCGAAGGACCGGGACACTGGGAGAGACCCAGTACTTC
NA | TRBJ1-3 | NA | TRBV19 | CASSISALSGNTIYF | TGTGCCAGTAGTATTTCAGCTCTTTCTGGAAACACCATATATTTT
medium-sized | TRBJ1-1 | NA | TRBV6-5 | CASSYGGSLNTEAFF | TGTGCCAGCAGTTACGGCGGCAGCCTGAACACTGAAGCTTTCTTT
NA | TRBJ1-6 | TRBD1 | TRBV4-3 | CASSQGLRDSSPLHF | TGCGCCAGCAGCCAAGGACTACGGGACAGTTCACCCCTCCACTTT
few | TRBJ2-3 | TRBD2 | TRBV27 | CASSPGTSGRVHPDTQYF | TGTGCCAGCAGTCCCGGGACTAGCGGGAGGGTCCACCCAGATACGCAGTATTTT
NA | TRBJ1-1 | NA | TRBV10-3 | CAITQGGTEAFF | TGTGCCATCACCCAAGGGGGGACTGAAGCTTTCTTT
NA | TRBJ2-3 | TRBD1 | TRBV27 | CASSRTGATDTQYF | TGTGCCAGCAGTCGTACAGGGGCTACAGATACGCAGTATTTT
NA | TRBJ2-7 | NA | TRBV19 | CASSIRDVRGEQYF | TGTGCCAGTAGTATCCGAGACGTGAGAGGGGAGCAGTACTTC
NA | TRBJ2-3 | NA | TRBV6-5 | CASSSTSSSTDTQYF | TGTGCCAGCAGTTCGACTAGTTCTAGCACAGATACGCAGTATTTT
NA | TRBJ2-1 | NA | TRBV11-3 | CASSRVEGTYNEQFF | TGTGCCAGCAGCCGAGTAGAAGGGACCTACAATGAGCAGTTCTTC
once | TRBJ2-3 | TRBD2 | TRBV19 | CASSIPRLAGAADTQYF | TGTGCCAGTAGTATCCCTCGACTAGCGGGGGCGGCAGATACGCAGTATTTT
NA | TRBJ2-5 | NA | TRBV5-1 | CASSLGGAETQYF | TGCGCCAGCAGCTTGGGAGGGGCCGAGACCCAGTACTTC
NA | TRBJ1-3 | NA | TRBV6-1 | CASSVHSSGNTIYF | TGTGCCAGCAGTGTTCACAGCTCTGGAAACACCATATATTTT
NA | TRBJ2-4 | NA | TRBV1 | CTSSQDRGNIQYF | TGCACCAGCAGCCAAGATAGGGGGAACATTCAGTACTTC